A selection of T cell receptor beta chains follows, all from one sample in a study of OX40 agonist ivuxolimab in advanced cancers. Sequencing was performed with immunoSEQ multiplex PCR; in TCRdb, only in-frame clones are kept and a portion is missing. The sample shows roughly 67,000 clones, approximately 80% of them seen only once. The material sequenced was CD4+ or CD8+ T cells sorted from blood, taken in a trial of the OX40 agonist ivuxolimab. The source of these receptors is an adult with an advanced solid tumor such as melanoma, head and neck, liver or kidney cancer. The CDR3 runs from the conserved cysteine through the conserved F or W. Fields, in order: D gene, clone size, J gene, V gene, CDR3 protein, CDR3 DNA. D genes are given only for firm matches. Size is omitted from some rows. Given values are once, few, many or a class for expanded clones.

TRBD2	.	TRBJ2-5	TRBV7-2	CASSLGASGAETQYF	TGTGCCAGCAGCTTAGGGGCTAGCGGGGCTGAGACCCAGTACTTC
.	.	TRBJ1-5	TRBV18	CASSPRAGALQPQHF	TGTGCCAGCTCACCCAGGGCGGGGGCTTTGCAGCCCCAGCATTTT
.	.	TRBJ1-5	TRBV2	CASSVAGLYQPQHF	TGTGCCAGCAGTGTGGCAGGGCTTTACCAGCCCCAGCATTTT
TRBD1	.	TRBJ1-5	TRBV5-1	CASSPGQGWNQPQHF	TGCGCCAGCAGCCCCGGACAGGGATGGAATCAGCCCCAGCATTTT
TRBD1	few	TRBJ2-1	TRBV29-1	CSETGQGPYNEQFF	TGCAGCGAGACGGGACAGGGACCATACAATGAGCAGTTCTTC
.	.	TRBJ1-5	TRBV4-1	CASSHGPNQPQHF	TGCGCCAGCAGCCACGGCCCCAATCAGCCCCAGCATTTT
.	.	TRBJ1-2	TRBV5-1	CASSFAPNYGYTF	TGCGCCAGCAGCTTTGCCCCTAACTATGGCTACACCTTC
.	.	TRBJ1-2	TRBV28	CASSLLAAYGYTF	TGTGCCAGCAGTTTGTTGGCAGCCTATGGCTACACCTTC
TRBD1	.	TRBJ1-2	TRBV5-1	CASSPHSGTGAHTF	TGCGCCAGCAGTCCCCACTCCGGGACAGGGGCTCACACCTTC
TRBD2	.	TRBJ2-1	TRBV9	CASSGSGRAAWYEQFF	TGTGCCAGCAGCGGTAGCGGGAGGGCCGCGTGGTATGAGCAGTTCTTC
.	.	TRBJ2-7	TRBV30	CAWSRGLTYEQYF	TGTGCCTGGAGTCGGGGACTCACCTACGAGCAGTACTTC
.	.	TRBJ2-1	TRBV7-7	CASSPGLASDEQFF	TGTGCCAGCAGCCCAGGGCTAGCGAGCGATGAGCAGTTCTTC
.	.	TRBJ2-2	TRBV7-9	CASSLETNTGELFF	TGTGCCAGCAGCTTAGAGACAAACACCGGGGAGCTGTTTTTT
.	few	TRBJ2-1	TRBV29-1	CSVDLGVGNEQFF	TGCAGCGTTGACCTCGGGGTGGGGAATGAGCAGTTCTTC
.	.	TRBJ2-7	TRBV7-2	CASSPGVSPSYEQYF	TGTGCCAGCAGCCCCGGGGTTTCCCCGTCCTACGAGCAGTACTTC
TRBD2	.	TRBJ2-3	TRBV2	CASSERTSGGTDTQYF	TGTGCCAGCAGTGAACGGACTAGCGGGGGCACAGATACGCAGTATTTT
TRBD2	.	TRBJ2-5	TRBV7-2	CASSLPNPGLAGDF	TGTGCCAGCAGCTTACCCAATCCGGGACTAGCGGGGGACTTC
TRBD2	.	TRBJ2-4	TRBV9	CASSAEGGTSGSLAKNIQYF	TGTGCCAGCAGCGCCGAGGGGGGGACTAGCGGTTCCCTAGCCAAAAACATTCAGTACTTC